This T cell receptor beta chain was profiled in a study of cytomegalovirus exposure and HLA in healthy donors. Study-wide results and limits: Most TCR beta V segments were productive about 90% or about 30% of the time in an earlier analysis. A later analysis revealed that TCR association rates differed between HLA loci, peaking at DRB1 and bottoming out at HLA-C.

A remark on this clone: Its antigen is unknown.

CDR1 and CDR2 from the germline V gene are SGHRS and YFSETQ. This CDR3 spans 13 amino acids. Between the trimmed V and J ends, which lost 3 bases and 5 bases, there was a span of 11 bases. Although they were nominally healthy when sampled, donors likely had unrecorded immune exposures. 13 Jbeta primers and 60 Vbeta primers were used for the PCR. Only in-frame clones appear in the TCRdb table, and some are missing; sequencing was by immunoSEQ multiplex PCR. Of about 200,000 clones in the sample, roughly four fifths were seen once. The chain employs TRBV5-1 and TRBJ2-5; no clear D. Specimen: PBMCs. This TCR was recovered from a girl aged 10-17 years in good health and CMV-seronegative. The CDR3 sequence: CASSSPFLETQYF. The DNA for the CDR3 is TGCGCCAGCAGCTCCCCTTTCCTTGAGACCCAGTACTTC.